A single sample is the source of the 29 T cell receptor beta chains below, sequenced in a study of cytomegalovirus exposure and HLA in healthy donors. PCR involved 60 Vbeta and 13 Jbeta primers. Repertoires were generated with immunoSEQ multiplex PCR, while TCRdb's copy carries only in-frame clones and drops some. Here the sample spans roughly 150,000 clones, around 80% being singletons. Material for sequencing was PBMCs. The origin of the receptors is a woman in her thirties or forties in good health and CMV-seronegative.

CDR3 sequence: CASSDSGRLWDDEQFF. In DNA, the CDR3 is TGTGCCAGCAGTGACAGCGGGAGACTTTGGGACGATGAGCAGTTCTTC. This sequence joins TRBV2 and TRBJ2-1, with 8 bases lining up with TRBD2. CDR1 SNHLY and CDR2 FYNNEI come from the germline V gene. The CDR3 runs 16 residues. J was trimmed by 8 bases and V by 3 bases; bases with no gene match: 12.

J is TRBJ2-5 and V is TRBV29-1, with 8 bases lining up with TRBD1. CDR1 SQVTM and CDR2 ANQGSEA come from the germline V gene. V lost 6 bases and J lost 5; bases outside the gene matches: 11. The CDR3 has 14 amino acids. The CDR3 nucleotides are TGCAGCGTCGCACTCCGACAGGGGCGGGAGACCCAGTACTTC. Residues: CSVALRQGRETQYF.

This clone appeared once. V and J are TRBV5-4 and TRBJ2-3; 9 bases map to TRBD2. The germline V gene has CDR1 SGHNT and CDR2 YYREEE (reference sequence). The CDR3 has 16 amino acids. With V trimmed by 4 bases and J by 0 bases, 6 bases remained unmatched. The CDR3 DNA reads TGTGCCAGCAGCCCTGCCGGGACTAGCAGCACAGATACGCAGTATTTT. It translates to CASSPAGTSSTDTQYF.

To note about this clone: The junction differs from germline at one of its ends, possibly a read error. This sequence joins TRBV4-3 and TRBJ2-7; maybe TRBD2 (6 bases). The CDR3 covers 15 residues. From germline, CDR1 is LGHNA and CDR2 YSLEER. CDR3: CASSQDLGSGGARIF. CDR3 DNA: TGCGCCAGCAGCCAAGATTTGGGCAGCGGAGGGGCCCGGATTTTC.

As DNA, the CDR3 is TGCGCCAGCAGCCAATTGGACAGGGTAAATAGCTACACCTTC. Its translation is CASSQLDRVNSYTF. The chain links TRBV4-1 to TRBJ1-2, with 8 bases fitting TRBD1. J gave up 9 bases and V 2 bases, and 8 bases lay outside the gene matches. The CDR3 totals 14 residues. Germline CDR1 reads MGHRA; CDR2 reads YSYEKL.

In regard to this clone: In the same sample, other DNA sequences code for this CDR3. The gene calls are TRBV2 and TRBJ2-3, with 7 bases fitting TRBD2. In germline, CDR1 is SNHLY, CDR2 FYNNEI. There are 14 residues in the CDR3. J was trimmed by 0 bases and V by 8 bases; bases with no gene match: 5. CDR3 protein: CASQGLVSTDTQYF. The CDR3, as DNA: TGTGCCAGCCAAGGACTAGTCAGCACAGATACGCAGTATTTT. The whole variable domain, remainder taken from reference TRBV2 and TRBJ2-3, is EPEVTQTPSHQVTQMGQEVILRCVPISNHLYFYWYRQILGQKVEFLVSFYNNEISEKSEIFDDQFSVERPDGSNFTLKIRSTKLEDSAMYFCASQGLVSTDTQYFGPGTRLTVL.

The V gene is TRBV6-5, the J gene TRBJ1-2, with a tentative D call TRBD1 (5 bases). Trimming pared 7 bases from V and 2 bases from J, leaving 11 bases between. CDR3 size: 13 residues. Germline V gene lookup returns CDR1 MNHEY and CDR2 SVGAGI. The CDR3 coding sequence is TGTGCCAGCACCCCCGACAGAAACTATGGCTACACCTTC. Translation gives CASTPDRNYGYTF.

V gene TRBV6-6 combines with J gene TRBJ1-5, with TRBD1 matching 7 bases. Unmatched junction bases numbered 10, after V lost 8 bases and J lost 3 bases. CDR1 MNHNY and CDR2 SVGAGI come from the germline V gene (reference sequence). This CDR3 has 15 residues. CDR3: CASSNGQGDNQPQHF. The CDR3 bases are TGTGCCAGCTCAAACGGGCAGGGGGACAATCAGCCCCAGCATTTT.

This chain joins TRBV5-4 and TRBJ1-2, with D possibly being TRBD1 (6 bases). Trimming removed 4 bases from V and 6 bases from J, with 13 bases in between. This CDR3 is 13 amino acids long. The germline gives CDR1 SGHNT, CDR2 YYREEE (reference sequence). The DNA for the CDR3 is TGTGCCAGCAGCGTACAGGGTAGCCATGGCTACACCTTC. Its protein product is CASSVQGSHGYTF.

The chain joins TRBV11-3 to TRBJ1-1; 9 bases align to TRBD1. The length of the CDR3 is 16 residues. Unmatched junction bases numbered 8, after V lost 1 base and J lost 5 bases. The germline V gene encodes CDR1 SGHNT and CDR2 YENEEA. In DNA, the CDR3 is TGTGCCAGCAGCTTAGGAGGGACAGGGCATAAGACTGAAGCTTTCTTT. Encoded protein: CASSLGGTGHKTEAFF.

The genes are TRBV2 and TRBJ1-2; 10 bases are a match to TRBD1. The V gene end was trimmed by 7 bases and the J gene end by 4 bases; junction bases not matched to a gene: 6. This CDR3 contains 14 residues. The germline CDR1 and CDR2 sequences are SNHLY and FYNNEI. In nucleotides, the CDR3 is TGTGCCAGCATTTGGACAGGGGGTATCTATGGCTACACCTTC. Protein sequence: CASIWTGGIYGYTF.

The chain couples TRBV7-2 to TRBJ2-7, with 8 positions matching TRBD1. Per the germline V gene, CDR1 is SGHTA and CDR2 is FQGNSA. The V and J ends lost 4 bases and 1 base, in that order; junction bases with no gene match: 3. The CDR3 covers 14 residues. This CDR3 is CASSSGTGSYEQYF. The CDR3 coding sequence is TGTGCCAGCAGCTCCGGGACAGGTTCCTACGAGCAGTACTTC.

This chain links TRBV10-3 with TRBJ1-3; 9 nucleotides align to TRBD1. The trim removed 1 base at V and 1 base at J, leaving 5 bases unmatched. This CDR3 is built from 17 residues. The germline V gene has CDR1 ENHRY and CDR2 SYGVKD. Here the CDR3 DNA reads TGTGCCATCAGTGAGTACACTGACAGGGGGTCTGGAAACACCATATATTTT. Encoded protein: CAISEYTDRGSGNTIYF.

V gene TRBV11-1 combines with J gene TRBJ1-1, with D uncertain. With 2 bases removed from V and 11 bases from J, the gap between germline ends came to 15 bases. The CDR3 extends over 13 amino acids. Per the germline V gene, CDR1 is SGHAT and CDR2 is FQDESV (reference sequence). The CDR3 DNA sequence: TGTGCCAGCAGCTTATTATCCGAGACAAGGGCTTTCTTT. Translation gives CASSLLSETRAFF.

This clone was counted a single time. This chain joins TRBV7-2 and TRBJ1-5; D perhaps matches TRBD1 (6 bases). The germline V gene has CDR1 SGHTA and CDR2 FQGNSA. This CDR3 has 13 amino acids. Trimming removed 3 bases from V and 5 bases from J, with 8 bases in between. Written as DNA, the CDR3 is TGTGCCAGCAGCTTTAGGACAGATCAGCCCCAGCATTTT. It is translated as CASSFRTDQPQHF.

The V and J genes are TRBV5-1 and TRBJ2-1; TRBD1 matches at 8 bases. The CDR3 consists of 16 residues. The germline V gene has CDR1 SGHRS and CDR2 YFSETQ. The V and J ends lost 4 bases and 4 bases, in that order; junction bases with no gene match: 10. The CDR3 DNA follows: TGCGCCAGCAGCCCGGGGCGGACAGGGCTGTACAATGAGCAGTTCTTC. This translates into CASSPGRTGLYNEQFF.

V is TRBV5-1 and J is TRBJ2-7; D not resolved. The germline gives CDR1 SGHRS, CDR2 YFSETQ. The length of the CDR3 is 11 residues. The V and J ends lost 6 bases and 6 bases respectively, with 10 bases between them. The CDR3 coding sequence is TGCGCCAGCAACCTTGGTAGCGAGCAGTACTTC. It is translated as CASNLGSEQYF. The variable domain in full, completed from reference TRBV5-1 and TRBJ2-7, reads KAGVTQTPRYLIKTRGQQVTLSCSPISGHRSVSWYQQTPGQGLQFLFEYFSETQRNKGNFPGRFSGRQFSNSRSEMNVSTLELGDSALYLCASNLGSEQYFGPGTRLTVT.

The V and J genes are TRBV9 and TRBJ1-1; maybe TRBD1 (5 bases). V lost 0 bases to trimming and J lost 7 bases, with 16 bases between them. The germline gives CDR1 SGDLS, CDR2 YYNGEE. This CDR3 comprises 15 residues. The CDR3 spells CASSVDSGTGDEAFF. Here the CDR3 DNA reads TGTGCCAGCAGCGTAGATTCCGGGACGGGGGATGAAGCTTTCTTT.

This clone occurred a few times. The rearrangement uses TRBV4-2 and TRBJ2-6; 11 nucleotides line up with TRBD1. The length of the CDR3 is 18 residues. V was pared by 0 bases and J by 1 base, with 2 bases of the junction left unmatched. In germline, CDR1 is LGHNA, CDR2 YNFKEQ. Here the CDR3 DNA reads TGTGCCAGCAGCCAAGATGGACAGGGGGCGTCTGGGGCCAACGTCCTGACTTTC. Protein product: CASSQDGQGASGANVLTF.

This rearrangement joins TRBV28 to TRBJ1-1; D is unclear. The length of the CDR3 is 13 residues. Trimming cost V 8 bases and J 1 base, with 11 bases left between them. Per germline, CDR1 MDHEN and CDR2 SYDVKM. The CDR3 DNA sequence: TGTGCCAGCTACACCTCGTGGAACACTGAAGCTTTCTTT. It yields the protein CASYTSWNTEAFF.

This clone was counted only a few times. The CDR3 sequence is CASSLILAGNQETQYF. DNA for the CDR3: TGTGCCAGCAGTTTAATTTTAGCGGGTAACCAAGAGACCCAGTACTTC. This rearrangement joins TRBV27 to TRBJ2-5, with 7 bases lining up with TRBD2. Trimming at V came to 2 bases and at J to 0 bases, leaving 6 bases not matched to a gene. In germline, CDR1 is MNHEY, CDR2 SMNVEV (reference sequence). The CDR3 is 16 amino acids.

The genes are TRBV9 and TRBJ2-7, with a possible D match to TRBD1 (6 bases). Trimming shortened V by 6 bases and J by 0 bases, and 10 bases separated the two germline ends. The CDR3 is made up of 13 amino acids. Germline-derived CDR1 and CDR2 are SGDLS and YYNGEE. The DNA of the CDR3 is TGTGCCAGCAACAGGGTCCTCTCCTACGAGCAGTACTTC. Amino acids: CASNRVLSYEQYF.

The chain links TRBV29-1 to TRBJ2-7, with 9 bases lining up with TRBD1. The CDR3 length is 13 residues. Germline CDR1 and CDR2: SQVTM and ANQGSEA. The trim removed 5 bases at V and 10 bases at J, leaving 12 bases unmatched. CDR3 bases: TGCAGCGTTTTAACAGGGGGCTCTCCGGGACAGTACTTC. As protein: CSVLTGGSPGQYF.

The chain recombines TRBV2 with TRBJ1-4; no clear D gene. Per germline, CDR1 SNHLY and CDR2 FYNNEI. Trimming pared 5 bases from V and 8 bases from J, leaving 12 bases between. CDR3 length: 13 amino acids. The CDR3 sequence is CASSPNMREKLFF. CDR3 DNA sequence: TGTGCCAGCAGTCCTAACATGCGGGAAAAACTGTTTTTT.

The V call is TRBV28, the J call TRBJ1-1; D not resolved. The V gene's germline CDR1 is MDHEN and CDR2 SYDVKM. CDR3 length: 15 amino acids. Between the trimmed V and J ends, which lost 6 bases and 4 bases, there was a span of 18 bases. Here the CDR3 reads CASSRTTRGATEAFF. The CDR3 nucleotides are TGTGCCAGCAGCCGAACTACACGGGGAGCCACTGAAGCTTTCTTT.

DNA of the CDR3: TGCGCCAGCAGCCAAGATTTAGCGGGGGCCGTCCTTTCCTACGAGCAGTACTTC. Amino acids: CASSQDLAGAVLSYEQYF. The rearrangement uses TRBV4-1 and TRBJ2-7, with 9 bases matching TRBD2. The CDR3 runs to 18 residues. From germline, CDR1 is MGHRA and CDR2 YSYEKL. V lost 0 bases and J lost 1; bases outside the gene matches: 10.

The chain recombines TRBV6-1 with TRBJ1-4; no clear D gene. The CDR3 covers 16 residues. CDR1 and CDR2 (germline): MNHNS, SASEGT. Deletions cut 3 bases from V and 8 bases from J, with 19 bases between. CDR3 loop: CASSESAGPPREKLFF. The CDR3 DNA sequence: TGTGCCAGCAGTGAGTCGGCAGGCCCACCAAGGGAAAAACTGTTTTTT.

The V and J genes are TRBV4-1 and TRBJ1-1; 9 positions agree with TRBD1. The germline V gene has CDR1 MGHRA and CDR2 YSYEKL. The CDR3 is 16 residues long. With V trimmed by 1 base and J by 3 bases, 6 bases remained unmatched. The CDR3 coding sequence is TGCGCCAGCAGCCAAGCCCCCCGGGACAGGGACACTGAAGCTTTCTTT. It yields the protein CASSQAPRDRDTEAFF.

The rearrangement links TRBV11-2 to TRBJ2-5, with a tentative D call TRBD2 (6 bases). Per the germline V gene, CDR1 is SGHAT and CDR2 is FQNNGV. The CDR3 contains 11 residues. Trimming stripped 2 bases from V and 11 bases from J, with 9 bases between. Here the CDR3 DNA reads TGTGCCAGCAGCTTATGGGGGGAGCAGTACTTC. Translated, it gives CASSLWGEQYF. Full variable domain (missing parts from reference TRBV11-2 and TRBJ2-5): EAGVAQSPRYKIIEKRQSVAFWCNPISGHATLYWYQQILGQGPKLLIQFQNNGVVDDSQLPKDRFSAERLKGVDSTLKIQPAKLEDSAVYLCASSLWGEQYFGPGTRLLVL.